This is a list of T cell receptor beta chains from one sample in a study of blood T cells in healthy people across ages. TCRdb itself ran the 5' RACE reads through MiXCR, one entry per CDR3 protein. The table records 650,000 to 800,000 distinct CDR3 sequences, 40% to 50% of them present only once. The sequencing input was blood. The source of these receptors is a man in his sixties in good health. CDR3s include the opening cysteine and the closing phenylalanine or tryptophan. Each record gives: D gene, clone size, J gene, V gene, CDR3 length, CDR3 DNA, CDR3 protein. D genes are given only for firm matches. Size tells how often a clone was seen (once, few, many) or the class of an expanded clone, and some rows leave it out.

d_call: .
clone_size: .
j_call: TRBJ2-3
v_call: TRBV7-9
cdr3_length: 14
cdr3_nt: TGTGCCAGCAGCTTAATACTAGCCGGAGATACGCAGTATTTT
cdr3_aa: CASSLILAGDTQYF

d_call: .
clone_size: .
j_call: TRBJ1-3
v_call: TRBV5-1
cdr3_length: 15
cdr3_nt: TGCGCCAGCAGCTTGGCCCCGCACTCTGGAAACACCATATATTTT
cdr3_aa: CASSLAPHSGNTIYF

d_call: TRBD1
clone_size: few
j_call: TRBJ2-7
v_call: TRBV5-6
cdr3_length: 12
cdr3_nt: TGTGCCAGCAGCCACGGGACAGCCGAGCAGTACTTC
cdr3_aa: CASSHGTAEQYF

d_call: .
clone_size: .
j_call: TRBJ2-5
v_call: TRBV25-1
cdr3_length: 14
cdr3_nt: TGTGCCAGCAGTGAATTCGTAGACCAAGAGACCCAGTACTTC
cdr3_aa: CASSEFVDQETQYF

d_call: .
clone_size: few
j_call: TRBJ1-4
v_call: TRBV11-2
cdr3_length: 15
cdr3_nt: TGTGCCAGCAGCTTATGGAGTGATGGGGGTGAAAAACTGTTTTTT
cdr3_aa: CASSLWSDGGEKLFF

d_call: .
clone_size: .
j_call: TRBJ2-1
v_call: TRBV7-6
cdr3_length: 13
cdr3_nt: TGTGCCAGCAGCTTATCATTCCGCAATGAGCAGTTCTTC
cdr3_aa: CASSLSFRNEQFF

d_call: .
clone_size: .
j_call: TRBJ2-1
v_call: TRBV20-1
cdr3_length: 15
cdr3_nt: TGCAGTGCTATGGGTCGAGACTACTCCTACAATGAGCAGTTCTTC
cdr3_aa: CSAMGRDYSYNEQFF

d_call: .
clone_size: .
j_call: TRBJ2-3
v_call: TRBV4-3
cdr3_length: 16
cdr3_nt: TGCGCCAGCAGCCCCGACGGCCGGGGCCGCACAGATACGCAGTATTTT
cdr3_aa: CASSPDGRGRTDTQYF

d_call: TRBD2
clone_size: .
j_call: TRBJ2-7
v_call: TRBV10-3
cdr3_length: 14
cdr3_nt: TGTGCCATCGGAGCGGGGGACGGACACTACGAGCAGTACTTC
cdr3_aa: CAIGAGDGHYEQYF

d_call: .
clone_size: few
j_call: TRBJ2-5
v_call: TRBV6-5
cdr3_length: 14
cdr3_nt: TGTGCCAGCAGACCGGGGGATGACCAAGAGACCCAGTACTTC
cdr3_aa: CASRPGDDQETQYF

d_call: .
clone_size: .
j_call: TRBJ1-1
v_call: TRBV6-1
cdr3_length: 11
cdr3_nt: TGTGCCAGCAGGGGCCCCTATGAAGCTTTCTTT
cdr3_aa: CASRGPYEAFF

d_call: .
clone_size: .
j_call: TRBJ2-3
v_call: TRBV20-1
cdr3_length: 17
cdr3_nt: TGCAGTGCCAGGGGAGGGCCATATTTGTGGGGCACAGATACGCAGTATTTT
cdr3_aa: CSARGGPYLWGTDTQYF

d_call: TRBD1
clone_size: .
j_call: TRBJ2-7
v_call: TRBV4-1
cdr3_length: 16
cdr3_nt: TGCGCCAGCAGCCTACGGGGGACAGGGAATTCCTACGAGCAGTACTTC
cdr3_aa: CASSLRGTGNSYEQYF

d_call: TRBD2
clone_size: .
j_call: TRBJ2-3
v_call: TRBV4-1
cdr3_length: 15
cdr3_nt: TGCGCCAGCCACAGCGGGAGGGCAGGGACAGATACGCAGTATTTT
cdr3_aa: CASHSGRAGTDTQYF

d_call: TRBD1
clone_size: .
j_call: TRBJ1-5
v_call: TRBV6-6
cdr3_length: 14
cdr3_nt: TGTGCCAGCAGTGCCCCGGACAGGGCTCAGCCCCAGCATTTT
cdr3_aa: CASSAPDRAQPQHF

d_call: .
clone_size: .
j_call: TRBJ1-1
v_call: TRBV3-1
cdr3_length: 14
cdr3_nt: TGTGCCAGCAGCCAGGGTCAATGGAACACTGAAGCTTTCTTT
cdr3_aa: CASSQGQWNTEAFF

d_call: TRBD1
clone_size: .
j_call: TRBJ2-3
v_call: TRBV13
cdr3_length: 14
cdr3_nt: TGTGCCAGCAGCCTGGGACAGGAACCAGATACGCAGTATTTT
cdr3_aa: CASSLGQEPDTQYF

d_call: TRBD1
clone_size: few
j_call: TRBJ1-1
v_call: TRBV5-1
cdr3_length: 15
cdr3_nt: TGCGCCAGCAGCTTGTCAGGGGGAGGGAGCACTGAAGCTTTCTTT
cdr3_aa: CASSLSGGGSTEAFF

d_call: .
clone_size: few
j_call: TRBJ2-1
v_call: TRBV29-1
cdr3_length: 10
cdr3_nt: TGCAGCGTCAGAGACCCCGAGCAGTTCTTC
cdr3_aa: CSVRDPEQFF

d_call: .
clone_size: many
j_call: TRBJ2-6
v_call: TRBV29-1
cdr3_length: 16
cdr3_nt: TGCAGCGTGCCCCGGGGAGGCGTATCTGGGGCCAACGTCCTGACTTTC
cdr3_aa: CSVPRGGVSGANVLTF

d_call: .
clone_size: .
j_call: TRBJ1-2
v_call: TRBV6-1
cdr3_length: 16
cdr3_nt: TGTGCCAGCAGAGATGCCGGGACCCTTGCTAACTATGGCTACACCTTC
cdr3_aa: CASRDAGTLANYGYTF

d_call: TRBD1
clone_size: few
j_call: TRBJ2-7
v_call: TRBV5-1
cdr3_length: 15
cdr3_nt: TGCGCCAGCAGCTTGGTTGGGACAGATAACTACGAGCAGTACTTC
cdr3_aa: CASSLVGTDNYEQYF

d_call: .
clone_size: .
j_call: TRBJ2-7
v_call: TRBV28
cdr3_length: 15
cdr3_nt: TGTGCCAGCAGTCGACCCGGGACAACACTCTACGAGCAGTACTTC
cdr3_aa: CASSRPGTTLYEQYF

d_call: TRBD1
clone_size: many
j_call: TRBJ1-1
v_call: TRBV5-6
cdr3_length: 13
cdr3_nt: TGTGCCAGCAGCAGACAGGGGAGAGTTGAAGCTTTCTTT
cdr3_aa: CASSRQGRVEAFF

d_call: .
clone_size: few
j_call: TRBJ2-3
v_call: TRBV15
cdr3_length: 13
cdr3_nt: TGTGCCACCAGTTTGAGGGTAGAGGATACGCAGTATTTT
cdr3_aa: CATSLRVEDTQYF

d_call: .
clone_size: many
j_call: TRBJ1-1
v_call: TRBV20-1
cdr3_length: 12
cdr3_nt: TGCAGTGCCCCGAGTGGCGTCGGTGAAGCTTTCTTT
cdr3_aa: CSAPSGVGEAFF

d_call: TRBD1
clone_size: few
j_call: TRBJ2-7
v_call: TRBV5-4
cdr3_length: 14
cdr3_nt: TGTGCCAGCAGCTTTCAAGGGGGCTCCGACGAGCAGTACTTC
cdr3_aa: CASSFQGGSDEQYF

d_call: TRBD1
clone_size: .
j_call: TRBJ1-1
v_call: TRBV2
cdr3_length: 18
cdr3_nt: TGTGCCAGCAGTAAAAGAGACAGGGAGGATGTGATGAACACTGAAGCTTTCTTT
cdr3_aa: CASSKRDREDVMNTEAFF

d_call: .
clone_size: .
j_call: TRBJ2-4
v_call: TRBV7-3
cdr3_length: 17
cdr3_nt: TGTGCCAGCAGCTTACCCCTAGCTTTACTAGCCAAAAACATTCAGTACTTC
cdr3_aa: CASSLPLALLAKNIQYF

d_call: .
clone_size: .
j_call: TRBJ2-5
v_call: TRBV20-1
cdr3_length: 12
cdr3_nt: TGCAGTGCCCGACTACAAGCGGAGACCCAGTACTTC
cdr3_aa: CSARLQAETQYF

d_call: .
clone_size: .
j_call: TRBJ1-4
v_call: TRBV20-1
cdr3_length: 13
cdr3_nt: TGCAGTGCAATGAGCCTCAAGGGGGAAAAACTGTTTTTT
cdr3_aa: CSAMSLKGEKLFF

d_call: .
clone_size: .
j_call: TRBJ2-3
v_call: TRBV7-9
cdr3_length: 16
cdr3_nt: TGTGCCAGCAGCCCCCTTGGTGGGGTTAGTGTGGATACGCAGTATTTT
cdr3_aa: CASSPLGGVSVDTQYF

d_call: TRBD1
clone_size: few
j_call: TRBJ1-2
v_call: TRBV29-1
cdr3_length: 16
cdr3_nt: TGCAGCGTTTCCCGGGACAGGGAATCCCCTTCTCATGGCTACACCTTC
cdr3_aa: CSVSRDRESPSHGYTF

d_call: TRBD2
clone_size: .
j_call: TRBJ2-1
v_call: TRBV11-3
cdr3_length: 15
cdr3_nt: TGTGCCAGCAGCTCCGTCGGGGGGGCTCCCAATGAGCAGTTCTTC
cdr3_aa: CASSSVGGAPNEQFF

d_call: TRBD1
clone_size: .
j_call: TRBJ2-7
v_call: TRBV29-1
cdr3_length: 16
cdr3_nt: TGCAGCGTTGAAGAATCGGGACAGGGGGCCGACTACGAGCAGTACTTC
cdr3_aa: CSVEESGQGADYEQYF

d_call: .
clone_size: once
j_call: TRBJ1-2
v_call: TRBV4-3
cdr3_length: 14
cdr3_nt: TGCGCCAGCAGCCAGGTGGCGGGGGGCGACCTTAACACCTTC
cdr3_aa: CASSQVAGGDLNTF

d_call: .
clone_size: many
j_call: TRBJ2-6
v_call: TRBV5-1
cdr3_length: 15
cdr3_nt: TGTGCCAGCAGCTTAGCGAATTCTGGGGCCAACGTCCTGACTTTC
cdr3_aa: CASSLANSGANVLTF

d_call: .
clone_size: few
j_call: TRBJ2-1
v_call: TRBV5-1
cdr3_length: 16
cdr3_nt: TGCGCCAGCAGCTCGACCCCTGGTTCGACGGTCAATGAGCAGTTCTTC
cdr3_aa: CASSSTPGSTVNEQFF

d_call: TRBD2
clone_size: .
j_call: TRBJ2-1
v_call: TRBV6-2/TRBV6-3
cdr3_length: 22
cdr3_nt: TGTGCCAGCAGTTATTTCCCTCGGGAGACTAGCGGGGGGCCACGCTCCTACAATGAGCAGTTCTTC
cdr3_aa: CASSYFPRETSGGPRSYNEQFF

d_call: TRBD2
clone_size: .
j_call: TRBJ2-5
v_call: TRBV6-6
cdr3_length: 17
cdr3_nt: TGTGCCAGCAGCACCTCCGGACTAGCGGCGCCCCAAGAGACCCAGTACTTC
cdr3_aa: CASSTSGLAAPQETQYF

d_call: TRBD1
clone_size: few
j_call: TRBJ1-2
v_call: TRBV4-3
cdr3_length: 16
cdr3_nt: TGCGCCAGCAGCCAAGACAGACAGGGACGTCCCTATGGCTACACCTTC
cdr3_aa: CASSQDRQGRPYGYTF

d_call: TRBD1
clone_size: .
j_call: TRBJ2-7
v_call: TRBV11-2
cdr3_length: 15
cdr3_nt: TGTGCCAGCAGCTTAGATGCACAGGGGGACTACGAGCAGTACTTC
cdr3_aa: CASSLDAQGDYEQYF

d_call: .
clone_size: .
j_call: TRBJ2-7
v_call: TRBV27
cdr3_length: 14
cdr3_nt: TGTGCCAGCAGTGTGTATGGGAGCAGCTACGAGCAGTACTTC
cdr3_aa: CASSVYGSSYEQYF

d_call: .
clone_size: few
j_call: TRBJ2-2
v_call: TRBV3-1
cdr3_length: 14
cdr3_nt: TGTGCCAGCAGTGCCTGGGGTGACACCGGGGAGCTGTTTTTT
cdr3_aa: CASSAWGDTGELFF

d_call: .
clone_size: .
j_call: TRBJ1-5
v_call: TRBV6-5
cdr3_length: 15
cdr3_nt: TGTGCCAGCAGCAGGACAGTGGATAGCAATCAGCCCCAGCATTTT
cdr3_aa: CASSRTVDSNQPQHF

d_call: .
clone_size: .
j_call: TRBJ2-7
v_call: TRBV6-2/TRBV6-3
cdr3_length: 15
cdr3_nt: TGTGCCAGCAGTAGACCCGGGACGGATCGTTACGAGCAGTACTTC
cdr3_aa: CASSRPGTDRYEQYF

d_call: .
clone_size: .
j_call: TRBJ2-3
v_call: TRBV18
cdr3_length: 13
cdr3_nt: TGTGCCAGCTCACCACCTGCTCTAGATACGCAGTATTTT
cdr3_aa: CASSPPALDTQYF

d_call: .
clone_size: .
j_call: TRBJ2-7
v_call: TRBV30
cdr3_length: 12
cdr3_nt: TGTGCCTGGAAACCGCATTCCTACGAGCAGTACTTC
cdr3_aa: CAWKPHSYEQYF

d_call: .
clone_size: .
j_call: TRBJ2-1
v_call: TRBV2
cdr3_length: 14
cdr3_nt: TGTGCCAGCAAACTGACAGGAGATTACAATGAGCAGTTCTTC
cdr3_aa: CASKLTGDYNEQFF

d_call: TRBD1
clone_size: .
j_call: TRBJ1-1
v_call: TRBV12-3/TRBV12-4
cdr3_length: 16
cdr3_nt: TGTGCCAGCAGTTTAGCGGGTAACAGGGGGGGCACTGAAGCTTTCTTT
cdr3_aa: CASSLAGNRGGTEAFF

d_call: TRBD2
clone_size: few
j_call: TRBJ2-7
v_call: TRBV20-1
cdr3_length: 17
cdr3_nt: TGCAGTGCTAGGCCTTACACAACTAGCGGGGGAGACTACGAGCAGTACTTC
cdr3_aa: CSARPYTTSGGDYEQYF

d_call: TRBD1
clone_size: .
j_call: TRBJ2-7
v_call: TRBV3-1
cdr3_length: 15
cdr3_nt: TGTGCCAGCAGCAACGACAGGGAGATAAGTTACGAGCAGTACTTC
cdr3_aa: CASSNDREISYEQYF

d_call: TRBD1
clone_size: many
j_call: TRBJ2-5
v_call: TRBV24-1
cdr3_length: 13
cdr3_nt: TGTGCCACCGCGACAGGGATGACGGAGACCCAGTACTTC
cdr3_aa: CATATGMTETQYF

d_call: .
clone_size: .
j_call: TRBJ2-5
v_call: TRBV6-5
cdr3_length: 13
cdr3_nt: TGTGCCAGCAGCTCGGACATGACGGAGACCCAGTACTTC
cdr3_aa: CASSSDMTETQYF

d_call: TRBD1
clone_size: .
j_call: TRBJ2-7
v_call: TRBV7-9
cdr3_length: 15
cdr3_nt: TGTGCCAGCAGCCCAGCCGGGACAGGGAAGTCCGAGCAGTACTTC
cdr3_aa: CASSPAGTGKSEQYF